This T cell receptor (beta chain) originates from a study of cytomegalovirus exposure and HLA in healthy donors. Regarding the study as a whole: According to a later analysis, donors in an Asian-associated ancestry cluster reportedly had fewer N-insertions than the roughly 670-donor mean.

The PCR contained 60 Vbeta and 13 Jbeta primers. Only in-frame clones appear in the TCRdb table, and some are missing; sequencing was by immunoSEQ multiplex PCR. The sample holds around 190,000 clones, less than 90% seen once. Turning to this clone: The antigen remains unidentified.

V was pared by 7 bases and J by 7 bases, with 9 bases of the junction left unmatched. This CDR3 comprises 15 residues. Per germline, CDR1 SGHAT and CDR2 FQNNGV. The specimen sequenced was PBMCs. This TCR derives from a woman in her 30s in good health and CMV-seronegative. The rearrangement joins TRBV11-2 to TRBJ2-1; 11 nucleotides line up with TRBD2. This CDR3 is CASKMLAGGSNEQFF. CDR3 sequence (DNA): TGTGCCAGCAAGATGCTAGCGGGGGGTTCGAATGAGCAGTTCTTC.